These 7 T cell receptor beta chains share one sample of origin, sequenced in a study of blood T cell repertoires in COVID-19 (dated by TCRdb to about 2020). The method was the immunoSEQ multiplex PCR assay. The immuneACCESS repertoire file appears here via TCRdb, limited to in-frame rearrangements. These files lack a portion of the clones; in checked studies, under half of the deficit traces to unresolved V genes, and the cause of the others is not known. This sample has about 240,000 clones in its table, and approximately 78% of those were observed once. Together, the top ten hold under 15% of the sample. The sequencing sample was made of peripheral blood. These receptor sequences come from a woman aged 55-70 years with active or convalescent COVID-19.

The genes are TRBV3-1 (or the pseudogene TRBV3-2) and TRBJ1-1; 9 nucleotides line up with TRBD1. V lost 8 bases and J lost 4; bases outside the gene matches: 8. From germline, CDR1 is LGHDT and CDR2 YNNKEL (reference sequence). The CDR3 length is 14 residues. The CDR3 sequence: CASSKGQGSTEAFF. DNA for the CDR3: TGTGCCAGCTCCAAGGGACAGGGTAGCACTGAAGCTTTCTTT.

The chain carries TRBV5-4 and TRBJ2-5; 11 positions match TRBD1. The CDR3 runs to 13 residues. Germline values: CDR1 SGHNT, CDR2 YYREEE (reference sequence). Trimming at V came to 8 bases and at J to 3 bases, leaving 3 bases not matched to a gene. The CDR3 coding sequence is TGTGCCAGTAGGGGACAGGGGGAAGAGACCCAGTACTTC. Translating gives CASRGQGEETQYF. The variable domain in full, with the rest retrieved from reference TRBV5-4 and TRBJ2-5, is ETGVTQSPTHLIKTRGQQVTLRCSSQSGHNTVSWYQQALGQGPQFIFQYYREEENGRGNFPPRFSGLQFPNYSSELNVNALELDDSALYLCASRGQGEETQYFGPGTRLLVL.

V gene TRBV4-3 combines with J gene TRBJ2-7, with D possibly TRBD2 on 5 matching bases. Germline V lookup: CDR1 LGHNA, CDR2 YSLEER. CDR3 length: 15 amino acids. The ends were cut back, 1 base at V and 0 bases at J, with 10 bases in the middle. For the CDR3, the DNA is TGCGCCAGCAGCCAAGCATTGGCGGGCTCCTACGAGCAGTACTTC. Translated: CASSQALAGSYEQYF.

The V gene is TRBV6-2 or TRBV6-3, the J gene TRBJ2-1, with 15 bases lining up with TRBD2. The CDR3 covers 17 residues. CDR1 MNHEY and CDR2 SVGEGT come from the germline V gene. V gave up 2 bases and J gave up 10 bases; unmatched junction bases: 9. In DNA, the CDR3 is TGTGCCAGCAGTTACCCCGGACTAGCGGGGGGGCTTTTAGAGCAGTTCTTC. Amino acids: CASSYPGLAGGLLEQFF.

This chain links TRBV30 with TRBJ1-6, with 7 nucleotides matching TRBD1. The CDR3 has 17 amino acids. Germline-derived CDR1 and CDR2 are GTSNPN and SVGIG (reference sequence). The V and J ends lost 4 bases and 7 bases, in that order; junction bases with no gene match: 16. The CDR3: CAWKTGGAGTANSPLHF. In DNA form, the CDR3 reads TGTGCCTGGAAGACAGGTGGGGCCGGGACAGCCAATTCACCCCTCCACTTT.

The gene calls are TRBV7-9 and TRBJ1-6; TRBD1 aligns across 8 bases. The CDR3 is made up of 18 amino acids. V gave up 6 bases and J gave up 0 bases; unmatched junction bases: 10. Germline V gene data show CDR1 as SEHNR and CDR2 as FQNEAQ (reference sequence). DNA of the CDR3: TGTGCCAGCAGTTTAAAAGTCAGGGGGCCCTCCTATAATTCACCCCTCCACTTT. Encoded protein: CASSLKVRGPSYNSPLHF.

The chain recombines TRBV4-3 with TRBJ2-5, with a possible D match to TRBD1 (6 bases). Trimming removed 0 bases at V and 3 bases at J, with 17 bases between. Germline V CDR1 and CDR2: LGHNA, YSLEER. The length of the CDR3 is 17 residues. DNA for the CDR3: TGCGCCAGCAGCCAAGACCAAACAGGGTATGGGAAAGAGACCCAGTACTTC. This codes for CASSQDQTGYGKETQYF.